Sequencing of this TCR beta chain was carried out in a study of cytomegalovirus exposure and HLA in healthy donors. Trimming took 10 bases from V and 0 from J, leaving 16 bases between them. This CDR3 has 14 residues. Looked up from germline, CDR1 is MDHEN and CDR2 is SYDVKM. With 60 Vbeta and 13 Jbeta primers, the PCR was carried out. Clones were read by immunoSEQ multiplex PCR, and TCRdb kept only the in-frame ones, dropping some. The sample shows some 180,000 clones, roughly 74% of them seen only once. The chain is built from TRBV28 and TRBJ2-7; D remains ambiguous. This receptor was obtained from a female donor in good health and CMV-seronegative. The specimen was PBMCs. CDR3 protein: CATLASRSSYEQYF. CDR3 in DNA: TGTGCCACCCTTGCCTCCCGGAGCTCCTACGAGCAGTACTTC.